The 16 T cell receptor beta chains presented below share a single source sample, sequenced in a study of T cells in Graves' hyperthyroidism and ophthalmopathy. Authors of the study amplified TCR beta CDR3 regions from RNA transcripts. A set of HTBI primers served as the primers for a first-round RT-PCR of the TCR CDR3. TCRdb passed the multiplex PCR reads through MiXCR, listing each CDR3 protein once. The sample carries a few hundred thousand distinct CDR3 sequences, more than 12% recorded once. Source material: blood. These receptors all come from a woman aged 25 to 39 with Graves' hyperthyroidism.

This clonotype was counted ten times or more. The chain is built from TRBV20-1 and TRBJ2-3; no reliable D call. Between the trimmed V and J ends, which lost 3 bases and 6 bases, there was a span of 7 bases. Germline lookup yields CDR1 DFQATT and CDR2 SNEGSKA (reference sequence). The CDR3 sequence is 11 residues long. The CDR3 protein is CSASHRDTQYF. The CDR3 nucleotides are TGCAGTGCTAGTCATCGTGATACGCAGTATTTT.

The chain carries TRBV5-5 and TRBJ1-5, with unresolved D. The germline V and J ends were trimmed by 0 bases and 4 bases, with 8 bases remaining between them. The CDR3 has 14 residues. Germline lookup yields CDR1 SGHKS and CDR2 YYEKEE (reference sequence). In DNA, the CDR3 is TGTGCCAGCAGCTTGGAGATAGGGAATCAGCCCCAGCATTTT. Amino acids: CASSLEIGNQPQHF.

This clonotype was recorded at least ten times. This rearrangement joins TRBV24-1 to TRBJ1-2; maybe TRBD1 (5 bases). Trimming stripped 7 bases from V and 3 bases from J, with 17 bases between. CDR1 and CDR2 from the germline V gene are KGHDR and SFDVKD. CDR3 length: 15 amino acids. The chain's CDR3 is CATSAKVGTDYGYTF. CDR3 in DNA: TGTGCCACCAGCGCCAAAGTAGGGACGGACTATGGCTACACCTTC.

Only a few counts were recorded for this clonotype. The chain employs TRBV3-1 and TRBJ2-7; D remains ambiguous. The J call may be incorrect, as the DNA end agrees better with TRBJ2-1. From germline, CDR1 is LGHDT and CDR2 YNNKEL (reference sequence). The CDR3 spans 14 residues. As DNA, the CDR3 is TGTGCCAGCAGCCAAGGGCGTTGGGCTTACGAGCAGTTCTTC. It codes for CASSQGRWAYEQFF.

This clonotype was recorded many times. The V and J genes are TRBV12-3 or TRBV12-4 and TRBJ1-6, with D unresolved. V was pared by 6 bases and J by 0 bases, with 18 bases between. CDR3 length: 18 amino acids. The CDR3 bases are TGTGCCAGCAGCCTAATGGGCTCCCAGAGCTCCTATAATTCACCCCTCCACTTT. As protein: CASSLMGSQSSYNSPLHF.

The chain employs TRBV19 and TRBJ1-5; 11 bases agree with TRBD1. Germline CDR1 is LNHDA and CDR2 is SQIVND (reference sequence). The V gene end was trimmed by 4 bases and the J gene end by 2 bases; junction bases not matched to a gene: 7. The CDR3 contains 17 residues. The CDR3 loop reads CASSKGGTGGRNQPQHF. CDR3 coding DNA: TGTGCCAGTAGTAAGGGCGGGACAGGGGGACGCAATCAGCCCCAGCATTTT.

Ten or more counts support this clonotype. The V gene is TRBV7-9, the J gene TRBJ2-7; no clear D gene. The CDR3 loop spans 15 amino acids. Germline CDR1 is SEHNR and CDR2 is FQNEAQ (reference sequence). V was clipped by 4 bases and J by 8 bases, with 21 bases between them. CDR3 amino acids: CASSSPGHDYEQQYF. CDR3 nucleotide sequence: TGTGCCAGCAGCTCCCCGGGTCATGATTACGAGCAGCAGTACTTC.

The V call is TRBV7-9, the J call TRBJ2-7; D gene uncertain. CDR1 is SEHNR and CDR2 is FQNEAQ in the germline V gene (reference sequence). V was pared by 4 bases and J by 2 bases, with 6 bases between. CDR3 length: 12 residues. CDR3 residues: CASSSETYEQYF. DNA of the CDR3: TGTGCCAGCAGCTCAGAGACCTACGAGCAGTACTTC.

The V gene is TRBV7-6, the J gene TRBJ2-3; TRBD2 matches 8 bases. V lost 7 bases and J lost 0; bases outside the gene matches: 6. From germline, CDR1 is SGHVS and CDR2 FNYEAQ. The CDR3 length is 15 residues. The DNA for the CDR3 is TGTGCCAGCACCAACAGCGGGGGCAGCACAGATACGCAGTATTTT. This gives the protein CASTNSGGSTDTQYF. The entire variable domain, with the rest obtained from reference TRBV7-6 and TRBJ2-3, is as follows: GAGVSQSPRYKVTKRGQDVALRCDPISGHVSLYWYRQALGQGPEFLTYFNYEAQQDKSGLPNDRFSAERPEGSISTLTIQRTEQRDSAMYRCASTNSGGSTDTQYFGPGTRLTVL.

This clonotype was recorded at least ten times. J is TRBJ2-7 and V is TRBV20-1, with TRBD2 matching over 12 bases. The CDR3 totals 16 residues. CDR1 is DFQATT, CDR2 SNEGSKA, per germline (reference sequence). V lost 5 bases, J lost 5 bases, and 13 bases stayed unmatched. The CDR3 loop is CSAGASGRAVLNEQYF. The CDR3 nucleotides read TGCAGTGCTGGGGCTAGCGGGAGGGCCGTTCTTAACGAGCAGTACTTC.

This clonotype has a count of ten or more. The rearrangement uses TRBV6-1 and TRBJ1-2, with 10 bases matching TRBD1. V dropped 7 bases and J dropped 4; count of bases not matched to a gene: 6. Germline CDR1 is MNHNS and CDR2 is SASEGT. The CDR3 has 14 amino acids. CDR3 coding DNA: TGTGCCAGCACCCAGGGACAGGGGACCTATGGCTACACCTTC. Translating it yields CASTQGQGTYGYTF.

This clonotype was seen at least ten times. The CDR3 loop reads CASSWTSVGETQYF. CDR3 coding DNA: TGTGCCAGCAGCTGGACTAGCGTGGGGGAGACCCAGTACTTC. This chain joins TRBV11-2 and TRBJ2-5; 9 bases are shared with TRBD2. The CDR3 runs to 14 residues. Per the germline V gene, CDR1 is SGHAT and CDR2 is FQNNGV. Trimming cost V 4 bases and J 5 bases; bases outside gene matches: 5.

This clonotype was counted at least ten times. The CDR3 DNA follows: TGTGCCATCAGTGATCCCGACAGGTTCAATGGCTACACCTTC. Encoded protein: CAISDPDRFNGYTF. The V and J genes are TRBV10-3 and TRBJ1-2; tentative D call: TRBD1 (6 bases). CDR3 length: 14 amino acids. The V gene's germline CDR1 is ENHRY and CDR2 SYGVKD. Trimming stripped 3 bases from V and 6 bases from J, with 14 bases between.

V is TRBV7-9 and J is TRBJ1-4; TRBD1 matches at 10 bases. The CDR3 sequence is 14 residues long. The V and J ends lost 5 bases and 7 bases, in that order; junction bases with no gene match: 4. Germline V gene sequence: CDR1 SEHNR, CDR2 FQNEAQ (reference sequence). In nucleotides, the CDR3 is TGTGCCAGCAGCCGCGACAGGGGGCTTGAAAAACTGTTTTTT. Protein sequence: CASSRDRGLEKLFF.

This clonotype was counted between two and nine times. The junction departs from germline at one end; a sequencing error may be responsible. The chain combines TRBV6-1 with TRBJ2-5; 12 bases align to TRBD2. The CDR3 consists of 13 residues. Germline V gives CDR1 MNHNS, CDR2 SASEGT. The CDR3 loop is CAIVGLAGGKPFF. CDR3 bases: TGTGCCATAGTGGGCCTAGCGGGAGGGAAACCGTTCTTC.

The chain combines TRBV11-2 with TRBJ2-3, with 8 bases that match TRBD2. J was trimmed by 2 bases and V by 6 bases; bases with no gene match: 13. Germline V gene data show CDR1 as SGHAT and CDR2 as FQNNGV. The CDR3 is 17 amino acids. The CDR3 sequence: CASSPWSGRDTTDTQYF. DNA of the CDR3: TGTGCCAGCAGTCCGTGGTCCGGGAGGGATACCACAGATACGCAGTATTTT.